These 27 T cell receptor beta chains were all obtained from the same sample, sequenced in a study of shared clonotypes between healthy human individuals. Assay used: immunoSEQ multiplex PCR; TCRdb lists only in-frame clones, some missing. The sample includes 780,000 or so clones, around 70% of them seen just once. Specimen: memory CD4+ T cells sorted from blood. Sample subset: CD45RA-negative fraction. The receptors come from a woman aged 30 to 39 in good health.

In its sample, this clone was seen many times. The chain combines TRBV5-4 with TRBJ2-7; D not certain. Trimming left V 0 bases short and J 0 bases short, with 16 bases between. The CDR3 consists of 17 residues. The germline V gene has CDR1 SGHNT and CDR2 YYREEE (reference sequence). CDR3 loop: CASSLAPDFFGSYEQYF. As DNA, the CDR3 is TGTGCCAGCAGCTTGGCACCAGATTTCTTCGGCTCCTACGAGCAGTACTTC.

V is TRBV10-2 and J is TRBJ2-1, with TRBD2 matching 7 bases. CDR1 and CDR2 (germline): WSHSY, SAAADI. Losses at the gene ends were 4 bases for V and 3 bases for J; bases not matched to a gene: 6. There are 15 residues in the CDR3. This chain's CDR3 is CASSVLAGSYNEQFF. Written as DNA, the CDR3 is TGCGCCAGCAGTGTATTAGCGGGTAGCTACAATGAGCAGTTCTTC.

The J gene is TRBJ2-3, the V gene TRBV5-5; no reliable D call. CDR3 size: 11 residues. CDR1 and CDR2 (germline): SGHKS, YYEKEE (reference sequence). V lost 1 base, J lost 7 bases, and 4 bases lay in between. DNA for the CDR3: TGTGCCAGCAGCTTGATGAATACGCAGTATTTT. This translates into CASSLMNTQYF.

This chain uses TRBV23-1 with TRBJ2-1; TRBD1 agrees at 8 bases. TRBV23-1 is known as an ORF, though its function is uncertain. V dropped 6 bases and J dropped 6; count of bases not matched to a gene: 16. CDR3 length equals 17 residues. This CDR3 is CASSRLTRGPHCNEQFF. The CDR3 DNA follows: TGCGCCAGCAGCCGACTTACCAGGGGGCCACACTGCAATGAGCAGTTCTTC.

In DNA form, the CDR3 reads TGCGCCAGCAGCTTGGGGACAGGGTCCTATCAGCCCCAGCATTTT. Translating it yields CASSLGTGSYQPQHF. The rearrangement links TRBV5-1 to TRBJ1-5; 8 nucleotides line up with TRBD1. The trim removed 0 bases at V and 5 bases at J, leaving 4 bases unmatched. Germline V lookup: CDR1 SGHRS, CDR2 YFSETQ. This CDR3 has 15 amino acids.

This rearrangement joins TRBV28 to TRBJ2-7; no reliable D call. Trimming shortened V by 10 bases and J by 5 bases, and 18 bases separated the two germline ends. The CDR3 length is 13 residues. CDR1 and CDR2 (germline): MDHEN, SYDVKM. Here the CDR3 DNA reads TGTGCCAACCGACGCCTACGGGTCCACGAGCAGTACTTC. This encodes CANRRLRVHEQYF. Looking up the rest from reference TRBV28 and TRBJ2-7 gives the full variable domain: DVKVTQSSRYLVKRTGEKVFLECVQDMDHENMFWYRQDPGLGLRLIYFSYDVKMKEKGDIPEGYSVSREKKERFSLILESASTNQTSMYLCANRRLRVHEQYFGPGTRLTVT.

The chain combines TRBV27 with TRBJ2-7, with 12 bases fitting TRBD2. The CDR3 has 18 residues. Trimming removed 5 bases from V and 0 bases from J; junction bases left unmatched: 11. The germline V gene has CDR1 MNHEY and CDR2 SMNVEV (reference sequence). The CDR3, as DNA: TGTGCCAGCAGTGCCCGGACTAGCGGGGCGCCCAGCTCCTACGAGCAGTACTTC. Amino acid sequence: CASSARTSGAPSSYEQYF.

The gene calls are TRBV6-6 and TRBJ2-7; 10 positions agree with TRBD2. With V trimmed by 6 bases and J by 0 bases, 5 bases remained unmatched. The CDR3 loop spans 15 amino acids. The germline gives CDR1 MNHNY, CDR2 SVGAGI (reference sequence). The CDR3 DNA is TGTGCCAGCAGGACTAGCGGGTACAGCTCCTACGAGCAGTACTTC. Translation: CASRTSGYSSYEQYF.

V gene TRBV5-1 combines with J gene TRBJ1-1; D gene unclear. In germline, CDR1 is SGHRS, CDR2 YFSETQ. The CDR3 is made up of 13 amino acids. Trimming removed 2 bases at V and 5 bases at J, with 10 bases between. CDR3 loop: CASSFQEETEAFF. The CDR3 region has the DNA TGCGCCAGCAGCTTTCAAGAGGAGACTGAAGCTTTCTTT.

The V call is TRBV28, the J call TRBJ2-1; D is unresolved. Trimming shortened V by 5 bases and J by 0 bases, and 8 bases separated the two germline ends. Germline V lookup: CDR1 MDHEN, CDR2 SYDVKM. This CDR3 comprises 14 residues. The CDR3 reads CASSPLLSYNEQFF. CDR3 in DNA: TGTGCCAGCAGTCCCCTCCTCTCCTACAATGAGCAGTTCTTC. Full variable domain (remainder filled in from reference TRBV28 and TRBJ2-1): DVKVTQSSRYLVKRTGEKVFLECVQDMDHENMFWYRQDPGLGLRLIYFSYDVKMKEKGDIPEGYSVSREKKERFSLILESASTNQTSMYLCASSPLLSYNEQFFGPGTRLTVL.

The rearrangement joins TRBV5-6 to TRBJ2-7, with 7 bases fitting TRBD1. This CDR3 comprises 13 residues. V lost 6 bases, J lost 4 bases, and 7 bases stayed unmatched. CDR1 and CDR2 from the germline V gene are SGHDT and YYEEEE. The CDR3 loop is CASIGQETYEQYF. CDR3 DNA sequence: TGTGCCAGCATCGGACAGGAAACATACGAGCAGTACTTC.

There are a few counts of this clone. The genes are TRBV19 and TRBJ2-7; 8 bases fit TRBD2. With V trimmed by 5 bases and J by 5 bases, 11 bases remained unmatched. CDR1 LNHDA and CDR2 SQIVND come from the germline V gene (reference sequence). This CDR3 is built from 15 residues. The CDR3 here is CASSGPGGFLDEQYF. Written as DNA, the CDR3 is TGTGCCAGTAGTGGTCCGGGAGGGTTCCTCGACGAGCAGTACTTC. The complete variable domain, with remaining parts taken from reference TRBV19 and TRBJ2-7, reads DGGITQSPKYLFRKEGQNVTLSCEQNLNHDAMYWYRQDPGQGLRLIYYSQIVNDFQKGDIAEGYSVSREKKESFPLTVTSAQKNPTAFYLCASSGPGGFLDEQYFGPGTRLTVT.

The DNA for the CDR3 is TGTGCCAGTAGGCCTACTAGAGGGGTGTACTATGGCTACACCTTC. Its translation is CASRPTRGVYYGYTF. V and J are TRBV19 and TRBJ1-2; TRBD1 is a possible D gene (5 bases). Germline-derived CDR1 and CDR2 are LNHDA and SQIVND (reference sequence). Trimming removed 6 bases from V and 3 bases from J, with 17 bases in between. The length of the CDR3 is 15 residues.

V gene TRBV6-5 combines with J gene TRBJ2-7, with D possibly being TRBD1 (7 bases). Germline CDR1 MNHEY, CDR2 SVGAGI. The CDR3 covers 13 residues. V was pared by 1 base and J by 6 bases, with 10 bases between. The CDR3 protein is CASSYFQGGEQYF. CDR3 coding DNA: TGTGCCAGCAGTTACTTCCAGGGGGGCGAGCAGTACTTC.

V gene TRBV6-4 combines with J gene TRBJ2-3; D may correspond to TRBD1 or TRBD2 (6 bases each). CDR3 length: 15 amino acids. Between the trimmed V and J ends, which lost 6 bases and 1 base, there was a span of 14 bases. Germline-derived CDR1 and CDR2 are MRHNA and SNTAGT. CDR3 in DNA: TGTGCCAGCAGGACAACGGGGGCGGGCACAGATACGCAGTATTTT. It yields the protein CASRTTGAGTDTQYF.

The V gene is TRBV5-1, the J gene TRBJ2-1, with 9 bases matching TRBD1. Germline V gene sequence: CDR1 SGHRS, CDR2 YFSETQ. V gave up 5 bases and J gave up 2 bases; unmatched junction bases: 5. The CDR3 covers 15 residues. The CDR3 DNA reads TGCGCCAGCAGTTCTGACAGGGGGACCTACAATGAGCAGTTCTTC. This gives the protein CASSSDRGTYNEQFF.

J is TRBJ2-3 and V is TRBV4-1, with 7 bases fitting TRBD2. Germline V lookup: CDR1 MGHRA, CDR2 YSYEKL. The V and J ends lost 0 bases and 0 bases, in that order; junction bases with no gene match: 9. The CDR3 consists of 18 residues. CDR3 DNA sequence: TGCGCCAGCAGCCAAGATCTGGCCCTAGCGGCTAGCACAGATACGCAGTATTTT. Amino acid sequence: CASSQDLALAASTDTQYF.

This chain connects TRBV4-1 to TRBJ1-1, with D possibly being TRBD1 (6 bases). The CDR3 sequence is 17 residues long. The germline V gene has CDR1 MGHRA and CDR2 YSYEKL. Trimming cost V 4 bases and J 6 bases, with 24 bases left between them. This CDR3 reads CASSPIARGAGGAEAFF. Written as DNA, the CDR3 is TGCGCCAGCAGCCCGATTGCCAGGGGTGCCGGCGGGGCTGAAGCTTTCTTT.

This chain joins TRBV19 and TRBJ1-2; TRBD1 matches at 9 bases. With V trimmed by 4 bases and J by 4 bases, 4 bases remained unmatched. The germline V gene encodes CDR1 LNHDA and CDR2 SQIVND (reference sequence). The CDR3 has 14 amino acids. In DNA, the CDR3 is TGTGCCAGTAGTAGCGGGACAGGGCCCTATGGCTACACCTTC. Translation: CASSSGTGPYGYTF.

This chain uses TRBV28 with TRBJ2-2; D might be TRBD1 or TRBD2, each matching 6 bases. The CDR3 length is 18 residues. The V and J ends lost 4 bases and 2 bases respectively, with 20 bases between them. The germline V gene has CDR1 MDHEN and CDR2 SYDVKM. The CDR3 here is CASSSLRWGAVNTGELFF. The CDR3 DNA reads TGTGCCAGCAGTTCCCTACGTTGGGGGGCGGTCAACACCGGGGAGCTGTTTTTT.

The chain uses TRBV30 and TRBJ2-1; TRBD1 agrees at 8 bases. The V gene end was trimmed by 2 bases and the J gene end by 8 bases; junction bases not matched to a gene: 2. This CDR3 is built from 12 residues. The germline gives CDR1 GTSNPN, CDR2 SVGIG (reference sequence). This chain's CDR3 is CAWSSQGDEQFF. CDR3 nucleotide sequence: TGTGCCTGGAGTTCACAGGGGGATGAGCAGTTCTTC.

The V gene is TRBV11-2, the J gene TRBJ2-1; TRBD1 agrees at 8 bases. The CDR3 sequence is 16 residues long. The germline gives CDR1 SGHAT, CDR2 FQNNGV. V trimming: 5 bases; J trimming: 9 bases; junction bases outside the gene matches: 15. CDR3 DNA sequence: TGTGCCAGCAGCAGGCAGGGGGCCGCGGCGTTGCCTGAGCAGTTCTTC. This codes for CASSRQGAAALPEQFF.

The chain carries TRBV5-1 and TRBJ2-2; 10 nucleotides line up with TRBD1. Germline CDR1 reads SGHRS; CDR2 reads YFSETQ. The ends lost 4 bases at V and 4 bases at J; junction bases unmatched: 7. This CDR3 region has 16 residues. The CDR3 here is CASSLGTGVGTGELFF. In nucleotides, the CDR3 is TGCGCCAGCAGCCTGGGGACAGGGGTAGGCACCGGGGAGCTGTTTTTT.

The rearrangement joins TRBV2 to TRBJ2-1; 9 nucleotides agree with TRBD1. The junction had 7 bases not matched to a gene; V was cut back by 4 bases and J by 6 bases. The length of the CDR3 is 15 residues. Germline loops: CDR1 SNHLY, CDR2 FYNNEI. The CDR3 is CASSGGTGLGNEQFF. Written as DNA, the CDR3 is TGTGCCAGCAGTGGCGGGACAGGGTTGGGCAATGAGCAGTTCTTC.

The chain is built from TRBV4-2 and TRBJ2-2; D might be TRBD1 (5 bases). Deletions cut 5 bases from V and 6 bases from J, with 10 bases between. The CDR3 covers 13 residues. The germline V gene has CDR1 LGHNA and CDR2 YNFKEQ. The DNA of the CDR3 is TGTGCCAGCAGCTTCAGGGATCCCGGGGAGCTGTTTTTT. Its protein is CASSFRDPGELFF.

J is TRBJ1-1 and V is TRBV15; D uncertain. V shed 3 bases and J shed 0 bases, with 11 bases lying between them. The CDR3 runs 15 residues. Per germline, CDR1 LNHNV and CDR2 YYDKDF (reference sequence). The chain's CDR3 is CATSSGFVLNTEAFF. The CDR3 coding sequence is TGTGCCACCAGCAGCGGTTTCGTTCTGAACACTGAAGCTTTCTTT.

This chain connects TRBV5-5 to TRBJ1-5; 9 bases are shared with TRBD1. CDR3 length equals 17 residues. V was pared by 4 bases and J by 7 bases, with 15 bases of the junction left unmatched. The germline CDR1 and CDR2 sequences are SGHKS and YYEKEE (reference sequence). CDR3 sequence reads: CASSQTQGTGSGQPQHF. Here the CDR3 DNA reads TGTGCCAGCAGCCAGACCCAGGGGACAGGGAGCGGGCAGCCCCAGCATTTT. The full variable domain, its missing parts supplied by reference TRBV5-5 and TRBJ1-5, is DAGVTQSPTHLIKTRGQQVTLRCSPISGHKSVSWYQQVLGQGPQFIFQYYEKEERGRGNFPDRFSARQFPNYSSELNVNALLLGDSALYLCASSQTQGTGSGQPQHFGDGTRLSIL.